This T cell receptor (beta chain) came from a study of blood T cell repertoires in COVID-19. Germline CDR1 is SNHLY and CDR2 is FYNNEI. The V end lost 4 bases, the J end lost 6 bases, and 9 bases lay between the germline ends. The CDR3 is made up of 13 amino acids. This table comes from immunoSEQ multiplex PCR, and its TCRdb copy is limited to in-frame clones, with some not included. This repertoire shows 150,000 to 200,000 clones, about 85% found once; its top ten account for around 10%. The receptor comes from a woman at least 80 years old with acute or convalescent COVID-19. Sequencing was carried out using peripheral blood. V usage is TRBV2 and J usage is TRBJ2-2; a possible D gene is TRBD1 (5 bases). The CDR3 spells CASSATAPGELFF. The DNA of the CDR3 is TGTGCCAGCAGTGCGACAGCCCCCGGGGAGCTGTTTTTT.